Ten or more counts support the clone carrying this T cell receptor beta chain. The CDR3 spans 14 residues. Germline loops: CDR1 SEHNR, CDR2 FQNEAQ (reference sequence). V lost 3 bases, J lost 4 bases, and 4 bases stayed unmatched. TCRdb processed the 5' RACE reads anew with MiXCR; each CDR3 protein has one entry. This sample has roughly 710,000 distinct CDR3 sequences; around 6% occur once, and the top ten carry 1.5% to 2%. The data were obtained in a study of identical twins. Every donor was a healthy Caucasian. The clonotype originates from a man between 18 and 29 years old in good health. The chain links TRBV7-9 to TRBJ2-3, with TRBD1 matching over 7 bases. The material sequenced was naive T cells sorted from blood. CDR3 in amino acids: CASSFPGTADTQYF. The CDR3 coding sequence is TGTGCCAGCAGCTTCCCCGGGACAGCAGATACGCAGTATTTT. The entire variable domain, with the rest obtained from reference TRBV7-9 and TRBJ2-3, is as follows: DTGVSQNPRHKITKRGQNVTFRCDPISEHNRLYWYRQTLGQGPEFLTYFQNEAQLEKSRLLSDRFSAERPKGSFSTLEIQRTEQGDSAMYLCASSFPGTADTQYFGPGTRLTVL.